The entry that follows covers one T cell receptor (beta chain) sequence. The junction does not match germline at one end; this may be a read error. The data belong to a study of T-cell reconstitution after alpha-beta-depleted transplantation in children. Unique molecular identifiers were built into the TCRbeta library. TCRdb analysed the PCR reads with MiXCR anew, one entry per CDR3 protein. The sample holds approximately 390,000 distinct CDR3 sequences, roughly a tenth seen once. This CDR3 has 15 amino acids. The V gene's germline CDR1 is SSHAT and CDR2 FNYEAQ (reference sequence). The V gene is TRBV7-7, the J gene TRBJ2-5, with 10 bases lining up with TRBD1. The sequence was obtained from a human donor who donated a stem cell graft to a child with acute myeloid leukemia. This specimen was PBMCs from the stem cell graft donor, taken from the stem cell graft. CDR3 sequence (DNA): TGTGCTAGCAGCGCCGCCGGGACAGGGGTCGAGACCCAGTACTTC. Its protein product is CASSAAGTGVETQYF.